A selection of T cell receptor beta chains follows, all from one sample in a study of T cells after yellow fever vaccination. TCRdb processed the 5' RACE reads anew with MiXCR; each CDR3 protein has one entry. The table records 250,000 to 300,000 distinct CDR3 sequences, roughly 5% of them present only once. This specimen consisted of CD4+ T cells sorted from PBMCs, obtained on the day of the yellow fever booster vaccination. These TCRs come from a man aged 18 to 29 who received the YFV17D yellow fever vaccine. Both conserved end residues are part of each CDR3.

J,V,CDR3
TRBJ1-2,TRBV4-1,CASSYPGQHYGYTF
TRBJ2-1,TRBV7-3,CASSLMGAATASGNEQFF
TRBJ1-1,TRBV5-4,CASSPPGHLNTEAFF
TRBJ2-5,TRBV29-1,CSVGRGETQYF
TRBJ2-2,TRBV13,CASRRWTGNTGELFF
TRBJ2-3,TRBV7-9,CASSGVGRGTDTQYF
TRBJ2-5,TRBV20-1,CSASGQSETQYF
TRBJ1-2,TRBV6-6,CASSYGGLGYTF
TRBJ1-6,TRBV20-1,CSAKTGWDSPLHF
TRBJ2-3,TRBV5-1,CASSLPLAQGTDTQYF
TRBJ2-7,TRBV5-1,CASSPEGLAVLKQYF
TRBJ2-4,TRBV6-2/TRBV6-3,CASMDRGAEDKNIQYF
TRBJ1-2,TRBV19,CATKKGQGLPYGYTF
TRBJ1-5,TRBV5-1,CASSWGADSNQPQHF
TRBJ2-1,TRBV7-3,CASSPLGNEQFF
TRBJ2-3,TRBV5-1,CASSGTSGPADTQYF
TRBJ1-1,TRBV7-3,CASSRRGSVTEAFF
TRBJ1-2,TRBV27,CASSNSPGRNYGYTF
TRBJ1-2,TRBV6-6,CASSMQTPLYGYTF
TRBJ2-4,TRBV12-3/TRBV12-4,CASSFGDTDIQYF
TRBJ2-5,TRBV7-9,CASDRVRETQYF
TRBJ2-1,TRBV4-1,CASSPGQGFPYGQFF
TRBJ2-1,TRBV4-2,CASSQDRWTSAVNEQFF
TRBJ1-1,TRBV25-1,CASVQGDTEAFF
TRBJ2-5,TRBV5-1,CASSLRLAQETQYF
TRBJ1-1,TRBV4-2,CASSPLVPSTEAFF
TRBJ2-1,TRBV6-6,CASNYLAGMSYNEQFF
TRBJ1-6,TRBV6-5,CASSADWTGGSPLHF
TRBJ2-7,TRBV19,CASSATGGREQYF
TRBJ1-5,TRBV5-5,CASSPRGDNSNQPQHF
TRBJ1-3,TRBV27,CASSGQTGNTIYF
TRBJ2-3,TRBV11-2,CASSFTGTGGHTDTQYF
TRBJ2-1,TRBV5-1,CASRDGTSGLNEQFF
TRBJ2-7,TRBV6-1,CASSEAGTGIEQYF
TRBJ2-2,TRBV6-4,CASSLGHLNTGELFF
TRBJ1-6,TRBV2,CASDIKFDSPLHF
TRBJ2-5,TRBV25-1,CASSPTSVQETQYF